The source of this T cell receptor (beta chain) is a study of cytomegalovirus exposure and HLA in healthy donors. Background on the study: Membership in the Caucasian-associated ancestry cluster was found for 81% of 300 to 400 genotyped donors. Study results and limitations: It was reported that the classifier diagnosed cytomegalovirus status with high specificity and sensitivity in both the original and validation cohorts. The study labeled 150 or so TCR beta chains cytomegalovirus-associated.

It was with 60 Vbeta and 13 Jbeta primers that the PCR ran. The assay was immunoSEQ multiplex PCR, and TCRdb's table has in-frame clones only and misses some. The sample lists some 78,000 clones, 80% occurring once. The CDR3 extends over 15 amino acids. The trim removed 6 bases at V and 5 bases at J, leaving 5 bases unmatched. Germline V gene data show CDR1 as KGHSH and CDR2 as LQKENI. As for this clone: Its target is not known.

The sequenced sample consisted of PBMCs. V is TRBV18 and J is TRBJ1-6, with TRBD1 matching over 9 bases. The TCR comes from a man aged 50 to 60 in good health and CMV-seropositive. The CDR3 nucleotides read TGTGCCAGCTCGGCGGACAGGGGAAATAATTCACCCCTCCACTTT. It encodes CASSADRGNNSPLHF.